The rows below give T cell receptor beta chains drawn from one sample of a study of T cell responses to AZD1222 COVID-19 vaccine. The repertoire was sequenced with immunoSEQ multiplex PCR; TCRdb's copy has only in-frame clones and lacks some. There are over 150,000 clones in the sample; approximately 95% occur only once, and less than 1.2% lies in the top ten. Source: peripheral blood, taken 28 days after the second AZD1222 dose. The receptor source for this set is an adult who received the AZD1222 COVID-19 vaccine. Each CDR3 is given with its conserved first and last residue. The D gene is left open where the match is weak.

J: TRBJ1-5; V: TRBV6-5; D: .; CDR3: CASRYRDTSNQPQHF; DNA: TGTGCCAGCAGATACCGGGACACAAGCAATCAGCCCCAGCATTTT
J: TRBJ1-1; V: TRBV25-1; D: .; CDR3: CASSEVEVWNTEAFF; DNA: TGTGCCAGCAGTGAAGTGGAGGTATGGAACACTGAAGCTTTCTTT
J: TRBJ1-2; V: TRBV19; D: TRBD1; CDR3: CASTRDREVYGYTF; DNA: TGTGCCAGTACCCGGGACAGGGAGGTCTATGGCTACACCTTC
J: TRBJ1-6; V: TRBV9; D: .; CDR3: CASSVEGQGGSNSPLHF; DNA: TGTGCCAGCAGCGTAGAAGGGCAGGGCGGGTCAAATTCACCCCTCCACTTT
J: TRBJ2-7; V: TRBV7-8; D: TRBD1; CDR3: CASSLGYQGDEQYF; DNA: TGTGCCAGCAGCCTTGGATACCAGGGGGACGAGCAGTACTTC
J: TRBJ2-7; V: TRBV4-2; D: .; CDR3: CASSQVMEPSYEQYF; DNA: TGTGCCAGCAGCCAAGTGATGGAGCCAAGCTACGAGCAGTACTTC
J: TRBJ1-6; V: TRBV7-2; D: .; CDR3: CASSVGGGSYNSPLHF; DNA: TGTGCCAGCAGCGTTGGAGGGGGGAGCTATAATTCACCCCTCCACTTT
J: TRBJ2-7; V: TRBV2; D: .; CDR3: CASSEGRRRSYEQYF; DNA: TGTGCCAGCAGTGAAGGGCGGAGGCGGTCCTACGAGCAGTACTTC
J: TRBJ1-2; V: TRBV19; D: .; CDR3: CASSTDSDSLNYGYTF; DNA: TGTGCCAGTAGTACGGACTCGGACAGCCTCAACTATGGCTACACCTTC
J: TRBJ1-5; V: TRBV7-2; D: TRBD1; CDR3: CASREGGRVGQPQHF; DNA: TGTGCCAGCAGGGAAGGGGGCAGGGTGGGTCAGCCCCAGCATTTT